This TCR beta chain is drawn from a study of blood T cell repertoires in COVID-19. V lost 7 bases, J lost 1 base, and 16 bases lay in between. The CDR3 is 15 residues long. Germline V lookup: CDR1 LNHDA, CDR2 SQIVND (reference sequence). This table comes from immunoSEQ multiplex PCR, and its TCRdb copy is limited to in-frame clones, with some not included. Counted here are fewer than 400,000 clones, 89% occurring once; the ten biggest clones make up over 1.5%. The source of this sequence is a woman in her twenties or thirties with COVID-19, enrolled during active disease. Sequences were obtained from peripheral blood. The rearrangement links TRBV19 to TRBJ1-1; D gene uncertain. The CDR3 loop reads CASNGYRGGNTEAFF. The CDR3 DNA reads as TGTGCCAGTAATGGGTATCGAGGAGGGAACACTGAAGCTTTCTTT. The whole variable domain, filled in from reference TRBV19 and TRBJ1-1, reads DGGITQSPKYLFRKEGQNVTLSCEQNLNHDAMYWYRQDPGQGLRLIYYSQIVNDFQKGDIAEGYSVSREKKESFPLTVTSAQKNPTAFYLCASNGYRGGNTEAFFGQGTRLTVV.